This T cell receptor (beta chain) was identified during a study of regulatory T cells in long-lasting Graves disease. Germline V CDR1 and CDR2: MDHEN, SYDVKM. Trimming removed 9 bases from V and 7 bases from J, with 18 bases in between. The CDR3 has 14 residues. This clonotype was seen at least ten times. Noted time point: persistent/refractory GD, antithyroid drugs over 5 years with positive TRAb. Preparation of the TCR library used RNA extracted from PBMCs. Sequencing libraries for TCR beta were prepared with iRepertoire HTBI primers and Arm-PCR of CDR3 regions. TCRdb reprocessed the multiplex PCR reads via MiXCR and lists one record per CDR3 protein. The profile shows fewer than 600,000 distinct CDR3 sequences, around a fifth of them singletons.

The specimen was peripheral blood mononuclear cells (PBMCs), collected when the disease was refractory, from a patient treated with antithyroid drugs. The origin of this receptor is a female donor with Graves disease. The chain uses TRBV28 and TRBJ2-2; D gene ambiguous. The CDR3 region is CARTNPRRCGELFF. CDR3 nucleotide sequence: TGTGCCAGGACAAACCCTCGGCGGTGCGGGGAGCTGTTTTTT.